These T cell receptor beta chains were read from a single sample in a study of chemoradiotherapy in HPV16-positive cancers. TCRdb's copy holds only in-frame clones and misses some; the assay was immunoSEQ multiplex PCR. The data show tens of thousands of clones, with roughly 82% seen just once and around 5.5% held by the top ten. Sequenced here: blood, sampled from a patient who underwent chemoradiotherapy. The origin of the receptors is a human donor with HPV-associated anogenital cancer. Each CDR3 is given with its conserved first and last residue. Fields, in order: clone size, V gene, D gene, J gene, CDR3 protein, CDR3 DNA. The D gene is left open where the match is weak. Clone size is stated in some rows and not others, as once, few, many or a class when expanded.

clone size: -; V gene: TRBV2; D gene: TRBD1; J gene: TRBJ1-2; CDR3 protein: CASSPTGDPWSGYTF; CDR3 DNA: TGTGCCAGCAGTCCCACAGGGGACCCATGGAGTGGCTACACCTTC
clone size: -; V gene: TRBV30; D gene: -; J gene: TRBJ1-3; CDR3 protein: CAWSGDTGNTIYF; CDR3 DNA: TGTGCCTGGAGTGGGGACACTGGAAACACCATATATTTT
clone size: -; V gene: TRBV29-1; D gene: TRBD2; J gene: TRBJ2-1; CDR3 protein: CSVKTSGPYNEQFF; CDR3 DNA: TGCAGCGTTAAGACTAGCGGACCCTACAATGAGCAGTTCTTC
clone size: -; V gene: TRBV2; D gene: -; J gene: TRBJ1-4; CDR3 protein: CASSQALSTPEKLFF; CDR3 DNA: TGTGCCAGCAGCCAAGCCCTCTCAACCCCCGAAAAACTGTTTTTT
clone size: -; V gene: TRBV2; D gene: TRBD1; J gene: TRBJ1-5; CDR3 protein: CASQDRNSNQPQHF; CDR3 DNA: TGTGCCAGCCAGGACAGGAATAGCAATCAGCCCCAGCATTTT
clone size: -; V gene: TRBV6-1; D gene: TRBD1; J gene: TRBJ1-6; CDR3 protein: CASSEVMGQGADSLHF; CDR3 DNA: TGTGCCAGCAGTGAAGTGATGGGGCAGGGGGCAGATTCCCTCCACTTT
clone size: -; V gene: TRBV27; D gene: -; J gene: TRBJ1-2; CDR3 protein: CASSLSSTGGYYGYTF; CDR3 DNA: TGTGCCAGCAGTTTATCCTCGACGGGGGGCTATTATGGCTACACCTTC
clone size: -; V gene: TRBV9; D gene: -; J gene: TRBJ1-6; CDR3 protein: CASSVGNSPLHF; CDR3 DNA: TGTGCCAGCAGCGTAGGGAATTCACCCCTCCACTTT
clone size: -; V gene: TRBV7-9; D gene: -; J gene: TRBJ1-1; CDR3 protein: CASSFFLTANTEAFF; CDR3 DNA: TGTGCCAGCAGCTTCTTCCTCACTGCGAACACTGAAGCTTTCTTT
clone size: few; V gene: TRBV28; D gene: -; J gene: TRBJ1-6; CDR3 protein: CASSLGSSPLHF; CDR3 DNA: TGTGCCAGCAGTTTAGGCAGCTCACCCCTCCACTTT
clone size: -; V gene: TRBV5-1; D gene: -; J gene: TRBJ1-5; CDR3 protein: CASSLDGRGSNQPQHF; CDR3 DNA: TGCGCCAGCAGCTTGGACGGCAGGGGAAGCAATCAGCCCCAGCATTTT
clone size: -; V gene: TRBV5-1; D gene: TRBD2; J gene: TRBJ2-7; CDR3 protein: CASSLSLAGGSYEQYF; CDR3 DNA: TGCGCCAGCAGCTTATCTCTAGCGGGGGGCTCCTACGAGCAGTACTTC
clone size: -; V gene: TRBV19; D gene: -; J gene: TRBJ2-3; CDR3 protein: CASSMFGQGGTDTQYF; CDR3 DNA: TGTGCCAGTAGTATGTTTGGCCAGGGGGGGACAGATACGCAGTATTTT
clone size: -; V gene: TRBV13; D gene: -; J gene: TRBJ1-1; CDR3 protein: CASSFTDLNTEAFF; CDR3 DNA: TGTGCCAGCAGCTTTACCGACCTTAACACTGAAGCTTTCTTT
clone size: -; V gene: TRBV10-3; D gene: -; J gene: TRBJ2-5; CDR3 protein: CAISQSRTAYLETQYF; CDR3 DNA: TGTGCCATCAGTCAATCACGGACAGCATATTTAGAGACCCAGTACTTC
clone size: -; V gene: TRBV7-3; D gene: TRBD2; J gene: TRBJ2-3; CDR3 protein: CASSLEAGGATQYF; CDR3 DNA: TGTGCCAGCAGCTTAGAGGCGGGGGGCGCTACGCAGTATTTT
clone size: -; V gene: TRBV5-6; D gene: TRBD2; J gene: TRBJ2-2; CDR3 protein: CASSAVGGVTGELFF; CDR3 DNA: TGTGCCTCCTCTGCGGTCGGGGGGGTCACCGGGGAGCTGTTTTTT
clone size: -; V gene: TRBV5-8; D gene: TRBD2; J gene: TRBJ2-3; CDR3 protein: CASSLRGWEAGASTDTQYF; CDR3 DNA: TGTGCCAGCAGCTTACGTGGCTGGGAAGCGGGGGCTAGCACAGATACGCAGTATTTT
clone size: once; V gene: TRBV6-6; D gene: TRBD1; J gene: TRBJ2-7; CDR3 protein: CASSQGQGGGEQYF; CDR3 DNA: TGTGCCAGCAGTCAGGGACAGGGAGGGGGCGAGCAGTACTTC
clone size: -; V gene: TRBV5-1; D gene: -; J gene: TRBJ2-7; CDR3 protein: CASSLGYEQYF; CDR3 DNA: TGCGCCAGCAGCTTGGGCTACGAGCAGTACTTC
clone size: -; V gene: TRBV4-2; D gene: -; J gene: TRBJ2-1; CDR3 protein: CASSHDAGEQFF; CDR3 DNA: TGTGCCAGCAGCCACGACGCGGGTGAGCAGTTCTTC
clone size: -; V gene: TRBV5-1; D gene: TRBD1; J gene: TRBJ2-1; CDR3 protein: CASSSGQGGNEQFF; CDR3 DNA: TGCGCCAGCAGCTCCGGACAGGGCGGCAATGAGCAGTTCTTC
clone size: -; V gene: TRBV5-5; D gene: TRBD1; J gene: TRBJ2-1; CDR3 protein: CASSSRQGFNYNEQFF; CDR3 DNA: TGTGCCAGCAGCTCCCGACAGGGATTCAATTACAATGAGCAGTTCTTC
clone size: -; V gene: TRBV6-5; D gene: -; J gene: TRBJ1-2; CDR3 protein: CASSPGTGIFYGYTF; CDR3 DNA: TGTGCCAGCAGTCCCGGAACAGGGATTTTTTATGGCTACACCTTC
clone size: few; V gene: TRBV5-3; D gene: -; J gene: TRBJ1-2; CDR3 protein: CARSLSASRGSYGYTF; CDR3 DNA: TGTGCCAGAAGCTTGTCCGCCTCAAGGGGTTCCTATGGCTACACCTTC
clone size: -; V gene: TRBV7-9; D gene: TRBD1; J gene: TRBJ2-3; CDR3 protein: CASSPTLGQGPDTQYF; CDR3 DNA: TGTGCCAGCAGCCCGACCCTTGGACAGGGTCCAGATACGCAGTATTTT
clone size: -; V gene: TRBV4-2; D gene: -; J gene: TRBJ2-5; CDR3 protein: CASSQRGAGNYQETQYF; CDR3 DNA: TGTGCCAGCAGCCAAAGGGGGGCAGGGAATTACCAAGAGACCCAGTACTTC
clone size: -; V gene: TRBV7-9; D gene: -; J gene: TRBJ1-1; CDR3 protein: CASRGGWNTEAFF; CDR3 DNA: TGTGCCAGCAGGGGGGGATGGAACACTGAAGCTTTCTTT
clone size: once; V gene: TRBV6-1; D gene: -; J gene: TRBJ2-3; CDR3 protein: CASSESRTYTDTQYF; CDR3 DNA: TGTGCCAGCAGTGAAAGCCGGACCTACACAGATACGCAGTATTTT
clone size: -; V gene: TRBV15; D gene: -; J gene: TRBJ1-3; CDR3 protein: CATSPKGSGNTIYF; CDR3 DNA: TGTGCCACCAGCCCTAAGGGGTCTGGAAACACCATATATTTT
clone size: -; V gene: TRBV5-8; D gene: -; J gene: TRBJ2-3; CDR3 protein: CASSAILGGETDTQYF; CDR3 DNA: TGTGCCAGCAGCGCCATACTGGGTGGGGAAACAGATACGCAGTATTTT
clone size: -; V gene: TRBV5-1; D gene: -; J gene: TRBJ1-4; CDR3 protein: CASSLEGGGDEKLFF; CDR3 DNA: TGCGCCAGCAGCTTGGAGGGGGGCGGGGATGAAAAACTGTTTTTT
clone size: -; V gene: TRBV6-1; D gene: -; J gene: TRBJ2-5; CDR3 protein: CASSEVGGSGETQYF; CDR3 DNA: TGTGCCAGCAGTGAAGTGGGCGGGTCCGGGGAGACCCAGTACTTC
clone size: -; V gene: TRBV19; D gene: -; J gene: TRBJ1-2; CDR3 protein: CASIDAAAVNYGYTF; CDR3 DNA: TGTGCCAGTATCGATGCAGCCGCAGTTAACTATGGCTACACCTTC
clone size: -; V gene: TRBV5-1; D gene: TRBD1; J gene: TRBJ2-2; CDR3 protein: CASSSGQGPTGELFF; CDR3 DNA: TGCGCCAGCAGCTCCGGACAGGGACCCACCGGGGAGCTGTTTTTT
clone size: -; V gene: TRBV7-9; D gene: -; J gene: TRBJ1-6; CDR3 protein: CASSLVQGSNSPLHF; CDR3 DNA: TGTGCCAGCAGCTTAGTCCAGGGATCTAATTCACCCCTCCACTTT
clone size: few; V gene: TRBV2; D gene: -; J gene: TRBJ1-6; CDR3 protein: CASSDKGRNSPLHF; CDR3 DNA: TGTGCCAGCAGTGATAAGGGTAGGAATTCACCCCTCCACTTT
clone size: -; V gene: TRBV30; D gene: -; J gene: TRBJ1-2; CDR3 protein: CAWSDSTAYGYTF; CDR3 DNA: TGTGCCTGGAGCGACTCGACCGCCTATGGCTACACCTTC
clone size: -; V gene: TRBV28; D gene: TRBD1; J gene: TRBJ1-2; CDR3 protein: CAISTAGQANYGYTF; CDR3 DNA: TGTGCCATAAGTACAGCGGGACAGGCTAACTATGGCTACACCTTC
clone size: -; V gene: TRBV13; D gene: TRBD2; J gene: TRBJ2-5; CDR3 protein: CASSLSSGGAGRETQYF; CDR3 DNA: TGTGCCAGCAGCTTGTCCAGCGGGGGGGCCGGGCGGGAGACCCAGTACTTC
clone size: -; V gene: TRBV7-2; D gene: TRBD2; J gene: TRBJ2-2; CDR3 protein: CASSFYAGGSGELFF; CDR3 DNA: TGTGCCAGCAGCTTCTACGCGGGGGGGTCCGGGGAGCTGTTTTTT
clone size: -; V gene: TRBV5-5; D gene: -; J gene: TRBJ2-3; CDR3 protein: CASSLHADTQYF; CDR3 DNA: TGTGCCAGCAGCTTACACGCAGATACGCAGTATTTT
clone size: -; V gene: TRBV11-3; D gene: TRBD2; J gene: TRBJ2-5; CDR3 protein: CASSRGGGAGQETQYF; CDR3 DNA: TGTGCCAGCAGCAGGGGCGGGGGGGCCGGCCAAGAGACCCAGTACTTC
clone size: -; V gene: TRBV7-8; D gene: -; J gene: TRBJ1-2; CDR3 protein: CASSFSTGRSYTF; CDR3 DNA: TGTGCCAGCAGCTTCAGTACAGGGAGGAGCTACACCTTC
clone size: once; V gene: TRBV14; D gene: -; J gene: TRBJ1-2; CDR3 protein: CASSQGYSPNYGYTF; CDR3 DNA: TGTGCCAGCAGCCAAGGCTACAGCCCAAACTATGGCTACACCTTC
clone size: -; V gene: TRBV6-5; D gene: TRBD2; J gene: TRBJ2-1; CDR3 protein: CASSYSLAGIYNEQFF; CDR3 DNA: TGTGCCAGCAGTTACAGCCTAGCGGGGATCTACAATGAGCAGTTCTTC
clone size: -; V gene: TRBV30; D gene: -; J gene: TRBJ2-7; CDR3 protein: CAWGRGTYEQYF; CDR3 DNA: TGTGCCTGGGGTAGGGGTACCTACGAGCAGTACTTC
clone size: -; V gene: TRBV19; D gene: TRBD1; J gene: TRBJ1-2; CDR3 protein: CASGNRGGGYTF; CDR3 DNA: TGTGCCAGTGGAAACAGGGGTGGTGGCTACACCTTC
clone size: -; V gene: TRBV5-5; D gene: -; J gene: TRBJ2-6; CDR3 protein: CASSFPGGANVLTF; CDR3 DNA: TGTGCCAGCAGCTTCCCCGGTGGGGCCAACGTCCTGACTTTC
clone size: -; V gene: TRBV5-1; D gene: TRBD2; J gene: TRBJ2-3; CDR3 protein: CASSPEGLAGGADTQYF; CDR3 DNA: TGCGCCAGCAGCCCGGAAGGACTAGCGGGGGGGGCAGATACGCAGTATTTT
clone size: -; V gene: TRBV19; D gene: TRBD2; J gene: TRBJ2-1; CDR3 protein: CASSKGTSGGINNEQFF; CDR3 DNA: TGTGCCAGTAGTAAAGGGACTAGCGGGGGTATCAACAATGAGCAGTTCTTC
clone size: -; V gene: TRBV10-2; D gene: -; J gene: TRBJ2-1; CDR3 protein: CASSTGPGEQFF; CDR3 DNA: TGCGCCAGCAGTACAGGGCCTGGTGAGCAGTTCTTC
clone size: -; V gene: TRBV7-9; D gene: TRBD2; J gene: TRBJ2-1; CDR3 protein: CASSFSGGDYNEQFF; CDR3 DNA: TGTGCCAGCAGCTTCTCGGGGGGGGATTACAATGAGCAGTTCTTC
clone size: -; V gene: TRBV19; D gene: TRBD1; J gene: TRBJ1-1; CDR3 protein: CASSIARQGWNTEAFF; CDR3 DNA: TGTGCCAGTAGTATAGCCCGACAGGGATGGAACACTGAAGCTTTCTTT
clone size: -; V gene: TRBV30; D gene: -; J gene: TRBJ1-1; CDR3 protein: CAWSTPGEGTEAFF; CDR3 DNA: TGTGCCTGGAGTACCCCAGGGGAAGGGACTGAAGCTTTCTTT